The 12 T cell receptor beta chains reported below all come from one sample, sequenced in a study of blood T cell repertoires in COVID-19. Repertoires were generated with immunoSEQ multiplex PCR, while TCRdb's copy carries only in-frame clones and drops some. The table records just under 35,000 clones, 90% to 95% of them present only once. The source material was peripheral blood. Receptors were obtained from a man in his 60s with active or convalescent COVID-19.

The chain is built from TRBV7-2 and TRBJ1-1; D perhaps matches TRBD1 (6 bases). This CDR3 is 18 amino acids long. Germline assignment: CDR1 SGHTA and CDR2 FQGNSA. Between the trimmed V and J ends, which lost 5 bases and 2 bases, there was a span of 24 bases. CDR3 nucleotides: TGTGCCAGCAGCCCCCGGGGGGCCAAAGCTACCCGCAACACTGAAGCTTTCTTT. This gives the protein CASSPRGAKATRNTEAFF.

This chain links TRBV28 with TRBJ1-3; possible D gene TRBD1, 6 bases. The CDR3 has 15 amino acids. The V end lost 4 bases, the J end lost 0 bases, and 10 bases lay between the germline ends. Germline V gene data show CDR1 as MDHEN and CDR2 as SYDVKM. CDR3 sequence reads: CASSSPTGSGNTIYF. CDR3 in DNA: TGTGCCAGCAGTTCCCCGACAGGCTCTGGAAACACCATATATTTT.

In this sample, this clone turned up once. The chain has TRBV2 and TRBJ1-1; TRBD1 matches at 9 bases. The germline gives CDR1 SNHLY, CDR2 FYNNEI. V was clipped by 7 bases and J by 5 bases; unmatched bases: 8. There are 14 residues in the CDR3. The CDR3 spells CASIVQGARTEAFF. For the CDR3, the DNA is TGTGCCAGCATTGTACAGGGGGCGCGGACTGAAGCTTTCTTT.

CDR3 loop: CSASATAGDTEAFF. CDR3 nucleotide sequence: TGCAGTGCTAGTGCGACGGCGGGGGACACTGAAGCTTTCTTT. The chain combines TRBV20-1 with TRBJ1-1; tentatively, D is TRBD1 (5 bases). Looked up from germline, CDR1 is DFQATT and CDR2 is SNEGSKA (reference sequence). Trimming stripped 3 bases from V and 3 bases from J, with 14 bases between. This CDR3 has 14 residues.

The V call is TRBV1, the J call TRBJ1-1. TRBV1 is termed a pseudogene. CDR3 length equals 11 residues. As DNA, the CDR3 is TGCACCGCCTATGGGAACACTGAAGCTTTCTTT. It encodes CTAYGNTEAFF.

The V and J genes are TRBV7-3 and TRBJ1-6; weak D call: TRBD1 (6 bases). Germline V gives CDR1 SGHTA, CDR2 FQGTGA. V lost 4 bases, J lost 13 bases, and 14 bases lay in between. The CDR3 is made up of 13 amino acids. The CDR3 DNA follows: TGTGCCAGCAGCTCAACTCCAGGGGTGCCCCTCCACTTT. As protein: CASSSTPGVPLHF.

This rearrangement joins TRBV2 to TRBJ1-5; D gene uncertain. The CDR3 runs 11 residues. The V end lost 5 bases, the J end lost 9 bases, and 8 bases lay between the germline ends. Germline V lookup: CDR1 SNHLY, CDR2 FYNNEI. CDR3 DNA: TGTGCCAGCAGTCGGGAAGGGCCCCAGCATTTT. Translating it yields CASSREGPQHF. Combining the CDR3 with reference TRBV2 and TRBJ1-5 gives the whole variable domain EPEVTQTPSHQVTQMGQEVILRCVPISNHLYFYWYRQILGQKVEFLVSFYNNEISEKSEIFDDQFSVERPDGSNFTLKIRSTKLEDSAMYFCASSREGPQHFGDGTRLSIL.

The rearrangement joins TRBV9 to TRBJ2-5; TRBD2 agrees at 11 bases. The trim removed 3 bases at V and 2 bases at J, leaving 18 bases unmatched. This CDR3 contains 20 residues. Germline values: CDR1 SGDLS, CDR2 YYNGEE. The CDR3 loop reads CASSEHGLAGEGMGQETQYF. CDR3 coding DNA: TGTGCCAGCAGCGAACATGGACTAGCGGGCGAAGGGATGGGGCAAGAGACCCAGTACTTC.

The count of this clone is one. V is TRBV7-2 and J is TRBJ2-2, with 7 bases aligning to TRBD1. Germline loops: CDR1 SGHTA, CDR2 FQGNSA. The CDR3 is 17 residues long. J lost 6 bases, V lost 2 bases, and 12 bases had no gene match. In nucleotides, the CDR3 is TGTGCCAGCAGCTTATTCCAGCTAGCCAGGGGGTCCGGGGAGCTGTTTTTT. It encodes CASSLFQLARGSGELFF.

This clone appeared once. The chain couples TRBV3-1 (or the pseudogene TRBV3-2) to TRBJ1-4; the D gene is possibly TRBD1 (5 bases). Germline V gives CDR1 LGHDT, CDR2 YNNKEL (reference sequence). V was pared by 4 bases and J by 4 bases, with 10 bases between. This CDR3 region has 14 residues. This CDR3 is CASSRQRFNEKLFF. The CDR3 DNA reads TGTGCCAGCAGCCGACAGAGATTTAATGAAAAACTGTTTTTT.

This chain connects TRBV7-9 to TRBJ2-1, with a possible D match to TRBD1 (5 bases). Trimming took off 5 bases at V and 15 bases at J, with 20 bases between the two ends. The CDR3 contains 13 residues. CDR1 is SEHNR and CDR2 is FQNEAQ in the germline V gene (reference sequence). CDR3 amino acids: CASSRGYQGSLFF. The CDR3 nucleotides are TGTGCCAGCAGCCGAGGTTATCAGGGATCCCTGTTCTTC.

The V call is TRBV7-2, the J call TRBJ1-2, with D possibly being TRBD1 (5 bases). CDR3 length: 17 amino acids. Germline values: CDR1 SGHTA, CDR2 FQGNSA. Between the trimmed V and J ends, which lost 1 base and 5 bases, there was a span of 20 bases. CDR3: CASSLDGGMARQYGYTF. The CDR3 DNA follows: TGTGCCAGCAGCTTAGACGGGGGAATGGCAAGACAATATGGCTACACCTTC.